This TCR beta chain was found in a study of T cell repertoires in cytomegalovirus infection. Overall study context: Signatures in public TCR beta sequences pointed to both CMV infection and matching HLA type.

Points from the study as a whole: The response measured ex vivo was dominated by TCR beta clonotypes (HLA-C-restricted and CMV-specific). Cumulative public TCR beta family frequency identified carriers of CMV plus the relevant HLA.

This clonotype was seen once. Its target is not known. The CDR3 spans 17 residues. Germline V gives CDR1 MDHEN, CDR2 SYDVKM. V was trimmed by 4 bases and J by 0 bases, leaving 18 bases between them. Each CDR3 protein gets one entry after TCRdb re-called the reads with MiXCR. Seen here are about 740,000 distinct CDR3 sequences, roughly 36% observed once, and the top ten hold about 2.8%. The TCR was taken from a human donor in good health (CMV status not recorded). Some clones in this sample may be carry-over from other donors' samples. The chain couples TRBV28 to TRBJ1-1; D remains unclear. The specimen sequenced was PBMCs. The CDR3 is CASSSMEPTGMNTEAFF. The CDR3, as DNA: TGTGCCAGCAGTTCTATGGAGCCCACGGGCATGAACACTGAAGCTTTCTTT. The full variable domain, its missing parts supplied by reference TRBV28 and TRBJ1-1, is DVKVTQSSRYLVKRTGEKVFLECVQDMDHENMFWYRQDPGLGLRLIYFSYDVKMKEKGDIPEGYSVSREKKERFSLILESASTNQTSMYLCASSSMEPTGMNTEAFFGQGTRLTVV.